This TCR beta chain was identified during a study of OX40 agonist ivuxolimab in advanced cancers. Study-wide context: Hepatocellular carcinoma, melanoma, renal cell or head and neck cancer affected the dose-escalation patients. In three patients, partial responses were observed, one with hepatocellular carcinoma and two with cutaneous melanoma.

The method was immunoSEQ multiplex PCR; TCRdb's version includes in-frame clones alone and lacks a portion of them. The sample holds tens of thousands of clones, about 88% seen once. As to this clone: As yet, its antigen is unknown.

The investigators sampled blood at baseline, at cycle 4 day 1, and at cycle 7 day 1. Study-level points and caveats: No determination was made of the antigen specificity of the expanded peripheral T cells.

The CDR3 length is 14 residues. The V gene lost 2 bases and the J gene lost 7 bases, with 16 bases spanning the gap. The sequencing used CD4+ or CD8+ T cells sorted from blood, collected in a trial of the OX40 agonist ivuxolimab. V usage is TRBV5-3 and J usage is TRBJ2-7; TRBD1 might be the D (6 bases). TRBV5-3 is an ORF, with its function uncertain. This TCR was recovered from an adult with an advanced solid tumor such as melanoma, head and neck, liver or kidney cancer. The CDR3 coding sequence is TGTGCCAGAAGCTTTCTACAGGGAAGCTGGGAGCAGTACTTC. It translates to CARSFLQGSWEQYF.